This T cell receptor (beta chain) appears in the sequencing data of a study of T cell changes during pregnancy in multiple sclerosis. Generated by immunoSEQ multiplex PCR, the TCRdb table keeps only in-frame clones and is missing some. The data show 80,000 to 100,000 clones, with approximately 92% seen just once and over 2% held by the top ten. Germline CDR1 is SNHLY and CDR2 is FYNNEI. Unmatched junction bases numbered 10, after V lost 4 bases and J lost 2 bases. CDR3 length: 17 residues. The clonotype comes from a female donor with multiple sclerosis, enrolled in a pregnancy study. Specimen: peripheral blood, collected in the first trimester of pregnancy. The chain joins TRBV2 to TRBJ1-3; TRBD1 matches at 8 bases. The DNA of the CDR3 is TGTGCCAGCAGTGGGGGGGCCGCAGGGGGCGCTGGAAACACCATATATTTT. Translating it yields CASSGGAAGGAGNTIYF.